The clone carrying this T cell receptor (beta chain) was detected only once. Its antigen is unknown. The data originate from a study of T cell responses to AZD1222 COVID-19 vaccine. Regarding the study as a whole: Two doses of AZD1222 preceded a rise in Spike-specific TCR breadth and depth.

This CDR3 spans 14 amino acids. The germline CDR1 and CDR2 sequences are SGHTA and FQGNSA. V lost 4 bases and J lost 7, with 14 bases in between. The assay was immunoSEQ multiplex PCR, and TCRdb's table has in-frame clones only and misses some. This sample has about 73,000 clones, with 89% found just once. This material consisted of peripheral blood, taken 28 days after the second AZD1222 dose. This rearrangement joins TRBV7-2 to TRBJ2-1, with unresolved D. This TCR came from an adult who received the AZD1222 COVID-19 vaccine. The CDR3 bases are TGTGCCAGCAGCTCCGCCGCCCTTAGAAATGAGCAGTTCTTC. It translates to CASSSAALRNEQFF.